Following are 21 T cell receptor beta chains from one sample sequenced in a study of identifying expanded T cells in peripheral blood. Here immunoSEQ multiplex PCR was the method, and the copy in TCRdb shows in-frame clones only, minus some. The table includes around 130,000 clones, about 86% detected once. Specimen: blood. These receptors all come from a person between 18 and 69 years old in good health.

The chain is built from TRBV5-1 and TRBJ2-3, with a tentative D call TRBD1 (5 bases). V lost 1 base, J lost 4 bases, and 7 bases lay in between. The CDR3 has 13 residues. Germline V gene sequence: CDR1 SGHRS, CDR2 YFSETQ. In DNA, the CDR3 is TGCGCCAGCAGCTTGCAGGGCCCAGATACGCAGTATTTT. Translated, it gives CASSLQGPDTQYF.

This sequence joins TRBV19 and TRBJ2-1; possibly TRBD1 for D (5 bases). Germline assignment: CDR1 LNHDA and CDR2 SQIVND (reference sequence). The CDR3 is 17 amino acids. V lost 1 base to trimming and J lost 0 bases, with 13 bases between them. As DNA, the CDR3 is TGTGCCAGTAGTATAGGGACCTCAGGGTACTCCTACAATGAGCAGTTCTTC. As protein: CASSIGTSGYSYNEQFF.

The chain couples TRBV2 to TRBJ2-7, with D possibly being TRBD1 or TRBD2 (5 bases each). CDR3 length equals 14 residues. V was trimmed by 6 bases and J by 5 bases, leaving 17 bases between them. Per germline, CDR1 SNHLY and CDR2 FYNNEI. CDR3 sequence (DNA): TGTGCCAGCAGAACCGGGACCGCAGGCCACGAGCAGTACTTC. Its translation: CASRTGTAGHEQYF.

The J gene is TRBJ1-5, the V gene TRBV7-9; D uncertain. V was cut by 4 bases and J by 7 bases, with 11 bases left in between. CDR3 length: 13 residues. CDR1 and CDR2 from the germline V gene are SEHNR and FQNEAQ (reference sequence). The CDR3 is CASSSDRGQPQHF. CDR3 bases: TGTGCCAGCAGCTCGGACCGAGGGCAGCCCCAGCATTTT.

The chain has TRBV14 and TRBJ1-4; D not resolved. Trimming removed 6 bases from V and 0 bases from J, with 8 bases in between. Germline V gene lookup returns CDR1 SGHDN and CDR2 FVKESK. This CDR3 comprises 14 residues. The CDR3 here is CASRRDATNEKLFF. DNA of the CDR3: TGTGCCAGCAGGAGGGATGCAACTAATGAAAAACTGTTTTTT.

The chain combines TRBV5-1 with TRBJ1-1, with D unresolved. Trimming took 3 bases from V and 0 from J, leaving 9 bases between them. The CDR3 covers 14 residues. Germline CDR1 is SGHRS and CDR2 is YFSETQ. The CDR3, as DNA: TGCGCCAGCAGCTATGACGGACTGAACACTGAAGCTTTCTTT. Protein sequence: CASSYDGLNTEAFF.

This clone was seen only once. The rearrangement joins TRBV30 to TRBJ2-3; D is possibly TRBD1 or TRBD2 (7 bases each). CDR1 GTSNPN and CDR2 SVGIG come from the germline V gene (reference sequence). Trimming pared 0 bases from V and 4 bases from J, leaving 17 bases between. This CDR3 has 16 amino acids. CDR3 in amino acids: CAWSVRSRGGPDTQYF. The CDR3 DNA sequence: TGTGCCTGGAGTGTACGGTCCAGGGGGGGCCCAGATACGCAGTATTTT.

J is TRBJ1-1 and V is TRBV5-4; TRBD1 might be the D (5 bases). Germline assignment: CDR1 SGHNT and CDR2 YYREEE (reference sequence). V shed 5 bases and J shed 2 bases, with 16 bases lying between them. CDR3 length: 15 residues. The CDR3 sequence: CASSHGDSHNTEAFF. DNA of the CDR3: TGTGCCAGCAGTCATGGCGACAGCCACAACACTGAAGCTTTCTTT.

Written as DNA, the CDR3 is TGTGCCAGCAGTGAACCTGCCAGGAACAATGAGCAGTTCTTC. It translates to CASSEPARNNEQFF. The chain combines TRBV6-4 with TRBJ2-1; D is ambiguous. The CDR3 extends over 14 amino acids. The germline V gene encodes CDR1 MRHNA and CDR2 SNTAGT. The V end lost 3 bases, the J end lost 5 bases, and 11 bases lay between the germline ends.

On this clone itself: The same CDR3 is also encoded by other DNA sequences in this sample. The rearrangement links TRBV28 to TRBJ2-2, with D possibly being TRBD1 or TRBD2 (5 bases each). V shed 8 bases and J shed 4 bases, with 11 bases lying between them. The CDR3 is made up of 13 amino acids. Germline lookup yields CDR1 MDHEN and CDR2 SYDVKM. CDR3 amino acids: CASGGVGTGELFF. CDR3 nucleotides: TGTGCCAGCGGGGGAGTGGGCACCGGGGAGCTGTTTTTT.

The chain recombines TRBV7-9 with TRBJ2-4, with 9 bases that match TRBD1. Germline V gene data show CDR1 as SEHNR and CDR2 as FQNEAQ (reference sequence). J gave up 9 bases and V 5 bases, and 11 bases lay outside the gene matches. CDR3 length: 15 residues. Written as DNA, the CDR3 is TGTGCCAGCAGCCCAGCCTTGGGACAGGGAGGCATTCAGTACTTC. This encodes CASSPALGQGGIQYF.

V is TRBV6-4 and J is TRBJ2-1; TRBD2 agrees at 11 bases. The V gene end was trimmed by 3 bases and the J gene end by 8 bases; junction bases not matched to a gene: 3. The V gene's germline CDR1 is MRHNA and CDR2 SNTAGT. This CDR3 contains 14 residues. The CDR3 reads CASSERLAGHEQFF. CDR3 bases: TGTGCCAGCAGTGAACGACTAGCGGGACATGAGCAGTTCTTC.

The chain carries TRBV7-2 and TRBJ2-1; 11 bases agree with TRBD2. With V trimmed by 1 base and J by 0 bases, 8 bases remained unmatched. CDR1 is SGHTA, CDR2 FQGNSA, per germline. The CDR3 is 19 residues long. This chain's CDR3 is CASSLGLAGGRSSYNEQFF. The CDR3 DNA reads TGTGCCAGCAGCTTAGGGCTAGCGGGGGGCAGGAGCTCCTACAATGAGCAGTTCTTC.

V and J are TRBV5-1 and TRBJ1-1; D uncertain. V dropped 5 bases and J dropped 1 base, with 9 bases sitting between them. The CDR3 covers 13 residues. Per the germline V gene, CDR1 is SGHRS and CDR2 is YFSETQ. Written as DNA, the CDR3 is TGCGCCAGCAGTTCCCAACAGAACACTGAAGCTTTCTTT. Encoded protein: CASSSQQNTEAFF.

The CDR3, as DNA: TGTGCCAGCAGCTATGTGGACTACAGCACAGATACGCAGTATTTT. This codes for CASSYVDYSTDTQYF. The J gene is TRBJ2-3, the V gene TRBV5-6, with a weak D call TRBD2 (6 bases). Trimming took 3 bases from V and 0 from J, leaving 11 bases between them. The CDR3 is 15 amino acids. CDR1 and CDR2 from the germline V gene are SGHDT and YYEEEE.

This clone was counted only a few times. The chain's CDR3 is CASSPVTIGYEQYF. The CDR3 DNA is TGCGCCAGCAGCCCGGTGACTATCGGCTACGAGCAGTACTTC. The chain couples TRBV4-1 to TRBJ2-7; tentative D call: TRBD2 (5 bases). V was clipped by 4 bases and J by 3 bases, with 13 bases between them. The CDR3 length is 14 residues. CDR1 and CDR2 (germline): MGHRA, YSYEKL.

This clone was seen just once. The rearrangement uses TRBV5-1 and TRBJ2-3; TRBD2 matches at 7 bases. There are 16 residues in the CDR3. V trimming: 10 bases; J trimming: 0 bases; junction bases outside the gene matches: 14. Germline CDR1 is SGHRS and CDR2 is YFSETQ. For the CDR3, the DNA is TGCGCCTCGTCCGCGGGAGCGGCAACTAGCACAGATACGCAGTATTTT. Translating it yields CASSAGAATSTDTQYF. The full variable domain, in which reference TRBV5-1 and TRBJ2-3 provide the parts outside the CDR3, is KAGVTQTPRYLIKTRGQQVTLSCSPISGHRSVSWYQQTPGQGLQFLFEYFSETQRNKGNFPGRFSGRQFSNSRSEMNVSTLELGDSALYLCASSAGAATSTDTQYFGPGTRLTVL.

The chain employs TRBV18 and TRBJ2-5, with 10 bases identical to TRBD2. The V and J ends lost 6 bases and 2 bases, in that order; junction bases with no gene match: 6. CDR1 is KGHSH, CDR2 LQKENI, per germline. This CDR3 is 15 amino acids long. The CDR3 DNA is TGTGCCAGCTCCCCCACTAGCGGGGAACAAGAGACCCAGTACTTC. Protein product: CASSPTSGEQETQYF.

The rearrangement joins TRBV7-9 to TRBJ1-1; 7 bases agree with TRBD1. The CDR3 loop spans 13 amino acids. V was clipped by 5 bases and J by 8 bases; unmatched bases: 8. Looked up from germline, CDR1 is SEHNR and CDR2 is FQNEAQ (reference sequence). Here the CDR3 reads CASSLRQGLEAFF. The CDR3 DNA follows: TGTGCCAGCAGCCTTAGACAGGGTTTGGAAGCTTTCTTT.

The rearrangement links TRBV19 to TRBJ2-1; maybe TRBD2 (6 bases). The CDR3 is made up of 16 amino acids. V gave up 2 bases and J gave up 4 bases, with 15 bases separating them. In germline, CDR1 is LNHDA, CDR2 SQIVND (reference sequence). Written as DNA, the CDR3 is TGTGCCAGTAGTATATTAGGACTACAGAAATACAATGAGCAGTTCTTC. Translated: CASSILGLQKYNEQFF.

The chain carries TRBV6-1 and TRBJ1-2, with D possibly TRBD1 on 6 matching bases. CDR1 and CDR2 (germline): MNHNS, SASEGT. This CDR3 contains 14 residues. V was clipped by 2 bases and J by 8 bases, with 15 bases between them. The CDR3 bases are TGTGCCAGCAGTGAATCCGGGACACTGAGGGGCTACACCTTC. Translating gives CASSESGTLRGYTF.